The clone carrying this T cell receptor beta chain was recorded many times. As yet, its antigen is unknown. For the library, individual cDNA molecules each received unique molecular identifiers. TCRdb called the RACE reads again in MiXCR, with one record for every CDR3 protein. The sample consists of more than 60,000 distinct CDR3 sequences, under 10% of them appearing once. Time point defined: healthy volunteer bleed at 6 weeks. Unfractionated whole blood was the source from which total RNA was extracted. The CDR3 sequence is 12 residues long. Germline assignment: CDR1 SGHVS and CDR2 FNYEAQ. V was shortened by 5 bases and J by 0 bases, with 2 bases between the two germline ends. This specimen belongs to a study of human T cells and chemical hapten exposure. Study-wide results and limits: Sensitizing to DPC left TCRs with a frequency above 1 in 1000 unaltered.

J is TRBJ1-5 and V is TRBV7-6; D is unclear. The sequence was collected from a male donor in good health. Some clones in this sample may be carry-over from other donors' samples. The source material was whole blood. CDR3: CASSTSNQPQHF. In DNA, the CDR3 is TGTGCCAGCAGCACTAGCAATCAGCCCCAGCATTTT.